This T cell receptor (beta chain) was sequenced in a study of shared clonotypes between healthy human individuals. Template amounts of about 290 ng DNA, tens of thousands of T cell genomes, were employed in unsorted PBMC replicate PCRs. The table came from immunoSEQ multiplex PCR; TCRdb's copy has only in-frame clones and leaves some out. The sample has 450,000 to 500,000 clones, over 65% seen once. Trimming pared 1 base from V and 2 bases from J, leaving 18 bases between. Per germline, CDR1 GTSNPN and CDR2 SVGIG (reference sequence). The CDR3 has 16 residues. The healthy adult donors were HIV-negative and reported no recent acute infections or vaccinations. Nashville, Tennessee was home to all donors, who were Caucasian adults.

Specimen: PBMCs. The V call is TRBV30, the J call TRBJ2-7; possibly TRBD2 for D (6 bases). This sequence originates from a woman in her 40s in good health. Some clones in this sample may be carry-over from other donors' samples. DNA for the CDR3: TGTGCCTGGAGTGGAGGCAGACGGGAGCCCGCCTACGAGCAGTACTTC. Residues: CAWSGGRREPAYEQYF.